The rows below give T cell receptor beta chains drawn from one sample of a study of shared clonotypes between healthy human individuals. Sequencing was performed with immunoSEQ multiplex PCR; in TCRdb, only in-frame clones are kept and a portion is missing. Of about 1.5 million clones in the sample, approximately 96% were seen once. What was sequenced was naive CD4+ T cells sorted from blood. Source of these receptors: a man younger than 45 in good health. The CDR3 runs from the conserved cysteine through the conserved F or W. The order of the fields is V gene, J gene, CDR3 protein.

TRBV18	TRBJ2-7	CASSPLPGHPHEQYF
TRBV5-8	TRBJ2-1	CASSPLLGGSAGRNEQFF
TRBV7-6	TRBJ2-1	CASSLMAGLAGVDEQFF
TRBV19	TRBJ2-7	CASSGTSGRLGEQYF
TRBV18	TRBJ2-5	CASSTQQGAGKTQYF
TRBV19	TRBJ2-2	CASSIVWSGELFF
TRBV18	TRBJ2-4	CASSPPEIAKNIQYF
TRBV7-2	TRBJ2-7	CASSFRTTGPTYEQYF
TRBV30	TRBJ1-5	CAWSEDFRNQPQHF
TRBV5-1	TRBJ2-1	CASSLVPANNEQFF
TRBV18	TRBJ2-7	CASSPLGLASYEQYF
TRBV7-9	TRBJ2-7	CASSSYSGTGGHEQYF
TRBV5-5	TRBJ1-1	CASSLGGDTEAFF
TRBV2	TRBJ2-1	CASSPYNEQFF
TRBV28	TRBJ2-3	CASSLPMDTQYF
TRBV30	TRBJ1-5	CAWSRAWDMGNQPQHF
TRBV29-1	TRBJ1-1	CSVGGGMNTEAFF
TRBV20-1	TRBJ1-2	CSATIGPGYTF
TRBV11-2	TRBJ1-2	CASSLAGRGYTF
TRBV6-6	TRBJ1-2	CTVGQPNYGYTF
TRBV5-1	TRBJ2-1	CASSPALAWDNEQFF
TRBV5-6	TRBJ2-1	CASSPQGATYNEQFF
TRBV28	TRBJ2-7	CASSLRRGEEQYF
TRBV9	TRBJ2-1	CASSRTPSGGYNEQFF
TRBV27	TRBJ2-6	CASSSGPTSGANVLTF
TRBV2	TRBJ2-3	CASSETSVPTDTQYF
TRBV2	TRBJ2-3	CAGRTSGSTDTQYF
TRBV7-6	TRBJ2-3	CASSQAPGLRGSTDTQYF
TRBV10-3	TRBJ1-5	CAISDGWGWDQPQHF
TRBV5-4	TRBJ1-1	CASSSGGRNTEAFF
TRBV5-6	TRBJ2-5	CASSLAGRETQYF
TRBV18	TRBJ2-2	CASSPGLAGAGELFF
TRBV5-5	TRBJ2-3	CASSVTSTDTQYF
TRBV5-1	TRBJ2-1	CASSSGLINEQFF
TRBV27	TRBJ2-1	CASSTRLAGRVYEQFF
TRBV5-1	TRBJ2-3	CASSWGDRNTDTQYF
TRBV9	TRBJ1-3	CASSVEHSSSGNTIYF
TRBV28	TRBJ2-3	CASIGGNTQYF
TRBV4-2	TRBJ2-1	CASSQRGLAGGGLNEQFF
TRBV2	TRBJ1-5	CASTWTGANQPQHF
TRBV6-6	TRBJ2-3	CASTSAGTGRTDTQYF
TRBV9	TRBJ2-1	CASSAQGRGSYNEQFF